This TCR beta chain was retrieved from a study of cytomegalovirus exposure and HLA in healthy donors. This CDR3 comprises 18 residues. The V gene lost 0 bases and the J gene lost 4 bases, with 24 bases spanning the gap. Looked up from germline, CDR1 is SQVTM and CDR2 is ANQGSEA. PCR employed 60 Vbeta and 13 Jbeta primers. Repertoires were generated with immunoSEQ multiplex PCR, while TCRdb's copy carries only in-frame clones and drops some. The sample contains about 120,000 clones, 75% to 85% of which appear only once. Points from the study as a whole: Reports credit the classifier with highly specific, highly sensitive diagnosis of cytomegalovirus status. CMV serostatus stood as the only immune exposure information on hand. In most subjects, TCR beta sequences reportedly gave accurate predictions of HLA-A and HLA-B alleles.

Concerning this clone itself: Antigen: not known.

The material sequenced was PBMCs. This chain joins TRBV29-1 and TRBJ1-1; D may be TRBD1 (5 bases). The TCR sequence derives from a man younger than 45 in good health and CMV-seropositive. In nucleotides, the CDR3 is TGCAGCGTTGAAGATCTTCTTCGGGGGGGGGATCGGAGCACTGAAGCTTTCTTT. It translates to CSVEDLLRGGDRSTEAFF.